A single sample is the source of the 10 T cell receptor beta chains below, sequenced in a study of OX40 agonist ivuxolimab in advanced cancers. Assay: immunoSEQ multiplex PCR; the TCRdb copy retains only in-frame clones and omits some. The repertoire consists of about 65,000 clones, with roughly nine tenths occurring once and the leading ten covering around 1.1%. Sequencing used CD4+ or CD8+ T cells sorted from blood, obtained in a trial of the OX40 agonist ivuxolimab. The receptors originated from an adult with an advanced solid tumor such as melanoma, head and neck, liver or kidney cancer.

This clone was recorded only once. This chain uses TRBV19 with TRBJ1-2; 7 bases agree with TRBD1. Germline CDR1 is LNHDA and CDR2 is SQIVND (reference sequence). The CDR3 has 11 residues. J lost 11 bases, V lost 6 bases, and 6 bases had no gene match. The CDR3: CASRRQGLYTF. CDR3 coding DNA: TGTGCCAGTAGGAGACAGGGATTATACACCTTC.

J is TRBJ1-2 and V is TRBV30; TRBD1 agrees at 7 bases. The CDR3 totals 13 residues. The germline gives CDR1 GTSNPN, CDR2 SVGIG (reference sequence). V trimming: 3 bases; J trimming: 7 bases; junction bases outside the gene matches: 8. The CDR3 DNA is TGTGCCTGGAGGGGACAGCGAGGGGTTGGCTACACCTTC. This sequence encodes CAWRGQRGVGYTF. The full variable domain, its missing parts supplied by reference TRBV30 and TRBJ1-2, is SQTIHQWPATLVQPVGSPLSLECTVEGTSNPNLYWYRQAAGRGLQLLFYSVGIGQISSEVPQNLSASRPQDRQFILSSKKLLLSDSGFYLCAWRGQRGVGYTFGSGTRLTVV.

This chain uses TRBV6-1 with TRBJ2-2; D might be TRBD1 or TRBD2, each matching 5 bases. V lost 9 bases and J lost 2, with 13 bases in between. The germline V gene has CDR1 MNHNS and CDR2 SASEGT. CDR3 length equals 14 residues. CDR3: CASRGAGNTGELFF. The DNA of the CDR3 is TGTGCCAGTAGGGGAGCAGGCAACACCGGGGAGCTGTTTTTT.

The genes are TRBV7-9 and TRBJ1-5; D is perhaps TRBD1 (5 bases). Trimming cost V 5 bases and J 2 bases, with 16 bases left between them. Germline V gene sequence: CDR1 SEHNR, CDR2 FQNEAQ (reference sequence). This CDR3 contains 16 residues. This CDR3 is CASSQGRGDGNQPQHF. In DNA, the CDR3 is TGTGCCAGCAGCCAGGGACGGGGAGACGGCAATCAGCCCCAGCATTTT.

In this sample, this clone turned up a few times. The chain links TRBV5-1 to TRBJ1-2; 8 bases match TRBD1. This CDR3 is built from 15 residues. Germline CDR1 and CDR2: SGHRS and YFSETQ. V lost 4 bases and J lost 2; bases outside the gene matches: 7. The chain's CDR3 is CASSQDRGSNYGYTF. The CDR3, as DNA: TGCGCCAGCAGCCAAGACAGGGGATCGAACTATGGCTACACCTTC.

The chain employs TRBV5-5 and TRBJ1-2, with 10 bases matching TRBD1. The CDR3 extends over 16 amino acids. The germline V gene has CDR1 SGHKS and CDR2 YYEKEE (reference sequence). V was pared by 0 bases and J by 1 base, with 3 bases of the junction left unmatched. Written as DNA, the CDR3 is TGTGCCAGCAGCTTGGCCGGGACAGGGGTTAACTATGGCTACACCTTC. Protein product: CASSLAGTGVNYGYTF.

The chain uses TRBV27 and TRBJ2-1, with 8 nucleotides matching TRBD1. The trim removed 6 bases at V and 8 bases at J, leaving 12 bases unmatched. CDR3 length equals 15 residues. Germline loops: CDR1 MNHEY, CDR2 SMNVEV (reference sequence). The CDR3 coding sequence is TGTGCCAGCAGAAAGACAGGGGACAGGAGGGATGAGCAGTTCTTC. It yields the protein CASRKTGDRRDEQFF.

The chain carries TRBV6-1 and TRBJ1-2, with 7 bases lining up with TRBD1. This CDR3 comprises 15 residues. Germline CDR1 is MNHNS and CDR2 is SASEGT. The ends lost 7 bases at V and 4 bases at J; junction bases unmatched: 12. DNA of the CDR3: TGTGCCAGCATAGTCCATAGACAGGGTGCCTATGGCTACACCTTC. Translation gives CASIVHRQGAYGYTF.

The chain combines TRBV6-4 with TRBJ1-1; a possible D gene is TRBD1 (5 bases). There are 16 residues in the CDR3. Germline CDR1 and CDR2: MRHNA and SNTAGT. The V and J ends lost 2 bases and 4 bases respectively, with 17 bases between them. Here the CDR3 reads CASSDHVVGTVTEAFF. DNA for the CDR3: TGTGCCAGCAGTGACCATGTGGTGGGGACGGTCACTGAAGCTTTCTTT.

This clone was counted only a few times. J is TRBJ1-2 and V is TRBV10-3, with D maybe TRBD1 (6 bases). Per the germline V gene, CDR1 is ENHRY and CDR2 is SYGVKD. The CDR3 runs to 13 residues. V lost 4 bases and J lost 4, with 10 bases in between. The CDR3 here is CAISVIRGYGYTF. The CDR3 DNA reads as TGTGCCATCAGTGTGATCAGGGGCTATGGCTACACCTTC.